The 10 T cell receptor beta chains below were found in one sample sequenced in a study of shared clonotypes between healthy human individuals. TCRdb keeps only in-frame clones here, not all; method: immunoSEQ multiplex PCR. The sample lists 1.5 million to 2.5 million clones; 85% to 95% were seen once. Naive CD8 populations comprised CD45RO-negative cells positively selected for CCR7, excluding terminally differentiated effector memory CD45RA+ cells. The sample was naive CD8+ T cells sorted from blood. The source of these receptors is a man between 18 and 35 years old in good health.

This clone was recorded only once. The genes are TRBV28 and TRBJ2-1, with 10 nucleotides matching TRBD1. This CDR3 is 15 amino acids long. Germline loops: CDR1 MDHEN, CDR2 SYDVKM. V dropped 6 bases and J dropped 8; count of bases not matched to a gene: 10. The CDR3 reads CASSLTGGELDEQFF. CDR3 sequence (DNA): TGTGCCAGCAGCCTGACAGGGGGCGAGCTTGATGAGCAGTTCTTC.

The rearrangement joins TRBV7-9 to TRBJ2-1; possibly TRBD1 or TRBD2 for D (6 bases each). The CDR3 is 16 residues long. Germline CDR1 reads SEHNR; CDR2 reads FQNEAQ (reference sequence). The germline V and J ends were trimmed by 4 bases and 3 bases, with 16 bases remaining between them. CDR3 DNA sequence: TGTGCCAGCAGCTCGCCTGTGGAGGGGGACTACAATGAGCAGTTCTTC. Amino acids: CASSSPVEGDYNEQFF.

The DNA for the CDR3 is TGTGCCAGCAGCCGGACGGCCGGGGAGCTGTTTTTT. As protein: CASSRTAGELFF. The genes are TRBV14 and TRBJ2-2; D not resolved. CDR1 and CDR2 (germline): SGHDN, FVKESK. V lost 4 bases, J lost 6 bases, and 6 bases lay in between. The CDR3 sequence is 12 residues long.

The CDR3 DNA sequence: TGTGCCAGTAGTGCCTCTAGCGGGAACTCCTACGAGCAGTACTTC. Protein sequence: CASSASSGNSYEQYF. The chain joins TRBV19 to TRBJ2-7; the match to TRBD2 covers 9 bases. The length of the CDR3 is 15 residues. Per germline, CDR1 LNHDA and CDR2 SQIVND (reference sequence). J gave up 0 bases and V 5 bases, and 5 bases lay outside the gene matches.

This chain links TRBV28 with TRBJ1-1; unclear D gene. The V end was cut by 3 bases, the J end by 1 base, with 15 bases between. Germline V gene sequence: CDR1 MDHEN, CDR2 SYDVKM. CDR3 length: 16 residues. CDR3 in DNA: TGTGCCAGCAGTTTTGGCCAGGAGGACCCGAACACTGAAGCTTTCTTT. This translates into CASSFGQEDPNTEAFF.

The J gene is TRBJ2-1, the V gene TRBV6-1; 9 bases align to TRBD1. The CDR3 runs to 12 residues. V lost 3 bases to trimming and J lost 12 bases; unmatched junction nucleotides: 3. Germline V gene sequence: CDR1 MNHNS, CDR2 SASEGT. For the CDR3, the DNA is TGTGCCAGCAGTGAGGACAGGGGAAGGCAGTTCTTC. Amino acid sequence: CASSEDRGRQFF.

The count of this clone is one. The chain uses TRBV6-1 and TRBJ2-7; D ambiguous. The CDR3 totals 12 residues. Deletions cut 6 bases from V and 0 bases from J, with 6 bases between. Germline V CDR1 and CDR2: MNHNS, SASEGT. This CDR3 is CASRGYSYEQYF. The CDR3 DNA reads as TGTGCCAGCAGGGGGTACTCCTACGAGCAGTACTTC.

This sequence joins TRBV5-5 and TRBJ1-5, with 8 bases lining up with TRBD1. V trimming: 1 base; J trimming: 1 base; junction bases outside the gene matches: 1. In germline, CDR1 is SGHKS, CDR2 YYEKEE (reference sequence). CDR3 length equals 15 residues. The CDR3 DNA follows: TGTGCCAGCAGCTTGCAGGGGGCAAGCAATCAGCCCCAGCATTTT. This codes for CASSLQGASNQPQHF.

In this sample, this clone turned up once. The CDR3 spells CASKNRGYNSPLHF. The CDR3 DNA sequence: TGTGCCAGCAAAAACAGGGGCTATAATTCACCCCTCCACTTT. The chain couples TRBV28 to TRBJ1-6; 7 bases agree with TRBD1. This CDR3 has 14 residues. J was trimmed by 3 bases and V by 7 bases; bases with no gene match: 3. Per germline, CDR1 MDHEN and CDR2 SYDVKM.

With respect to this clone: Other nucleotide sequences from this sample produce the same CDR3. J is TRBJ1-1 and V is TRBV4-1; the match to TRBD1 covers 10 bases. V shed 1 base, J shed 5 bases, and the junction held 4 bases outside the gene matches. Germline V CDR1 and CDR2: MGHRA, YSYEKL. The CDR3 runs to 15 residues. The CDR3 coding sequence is TGCGCCAGCAGCCAAGGACAGGGGGCGTATACTGAAGCTTTCTTT. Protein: CASSQGQGAYTEAFF.